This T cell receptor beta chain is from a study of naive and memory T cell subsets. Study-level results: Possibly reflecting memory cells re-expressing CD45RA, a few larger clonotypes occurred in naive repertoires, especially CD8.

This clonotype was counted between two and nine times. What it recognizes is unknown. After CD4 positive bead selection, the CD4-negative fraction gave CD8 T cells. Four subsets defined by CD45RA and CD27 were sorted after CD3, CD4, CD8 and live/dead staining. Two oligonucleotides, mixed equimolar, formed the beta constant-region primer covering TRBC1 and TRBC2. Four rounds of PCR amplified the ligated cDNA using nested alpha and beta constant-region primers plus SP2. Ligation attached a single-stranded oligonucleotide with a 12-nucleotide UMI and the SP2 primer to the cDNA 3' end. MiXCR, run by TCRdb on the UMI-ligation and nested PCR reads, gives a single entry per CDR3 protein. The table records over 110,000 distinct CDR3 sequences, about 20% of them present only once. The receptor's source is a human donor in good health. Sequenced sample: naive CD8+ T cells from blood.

CDR3 coding DNA: TGTGCCAGCAGTACGTGGCGGGAATTATCCTACGAGCAGTACTTC. Protein sequence: CASSTWRELSYEQYF. The chain couples TRBV28 to TRBJ2-7, with D possibly TRBD2 on 6 matching bases. This CDR3 comprises 15 residues. The germline V gene has CDR1 MDHEN and CDR2 SYDVKM. Between the trimmed V and J ends, which lost 5 bases and 1 base, there was a span of 15 bases.